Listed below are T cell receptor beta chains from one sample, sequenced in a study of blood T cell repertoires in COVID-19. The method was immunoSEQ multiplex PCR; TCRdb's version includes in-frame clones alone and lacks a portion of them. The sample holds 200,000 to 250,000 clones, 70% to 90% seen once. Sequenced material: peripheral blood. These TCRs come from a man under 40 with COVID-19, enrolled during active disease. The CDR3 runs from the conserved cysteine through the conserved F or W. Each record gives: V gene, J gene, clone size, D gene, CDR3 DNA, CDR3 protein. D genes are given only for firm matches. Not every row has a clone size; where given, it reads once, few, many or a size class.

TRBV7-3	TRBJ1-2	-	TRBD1	TGTGCCAGCAGCCATCCGGGACAGGGCCTCCTGGGGGATGGCTACACCTTC	CASSHPGQGLLGDGYTF
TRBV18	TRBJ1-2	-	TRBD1	TGTGCCAGCGGAGACAGGGAGATTAAGGACTATGGCTACACCTTC	CASGDREIKDYGYTF
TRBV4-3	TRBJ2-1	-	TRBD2	TGCGCCAGCAGCCAAGATGAGGACGGGACTAGCGGGGAAGAGCAGTTCTTC	CASSQDEDGTSGEEQFF
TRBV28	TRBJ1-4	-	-	TGTGCCAGCAACTATGGGGGGAGAGATGAAAAACTGTTTTTT	CASNYGGRDEKLFF
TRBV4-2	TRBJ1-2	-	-	TGTGCCAGCAGCCGGAACAGGGATTCCTATGGCTACACCTTC	CASSRNRDSYGYTF
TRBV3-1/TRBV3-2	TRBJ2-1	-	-	TGTGCCAGCAGCCAAGAGGGCAGGGTCTCCTACAATGAGCAGTTCTTC	CASSQEGRVSYNEQFF
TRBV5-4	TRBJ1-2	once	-	TGTGCCAGCAGCCGGGAAGCAGAGGGCTACACCTTC	CASSREAEGYTF
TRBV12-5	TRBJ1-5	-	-	TGTGCTAGTGCCCTGGGGGGAATGGGCAATCAGCCCCAGCATTTT	CASALGGMGNQPQHF
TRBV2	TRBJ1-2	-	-	TGTGCCAGCACCACTCTAAGACAACAAGCTAACTATGGCTACACCTTC	CASTTLRQQANYGYTF
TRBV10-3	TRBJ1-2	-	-	TGTGCCATCAGTGAAAGGGAGGGACAAAACTATGGCTACACCTTC	CAISEREGQNYGYTF
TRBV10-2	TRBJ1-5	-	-	TGCGCCAGCAGTTCGGGGGGCAACAGTCAGCCCCAGCATTTT	CASSSGGNSQPQHF
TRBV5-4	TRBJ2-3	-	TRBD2	TGTGCCAGCAGCTTGACTAGCGGGAGGTCAGATACGCAGTATTTT	CASSLTSGRSDTQYF
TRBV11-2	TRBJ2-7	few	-	TGTGCCAGCAGCTTAGCTTACGAGCAGTACTTC	CASSLAYEQYF
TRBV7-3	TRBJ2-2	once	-	TGTGCCAGCAGCGAAAACACAGGGACCGGGGAGCTGTTTTTT	CASSENTGTGELFF
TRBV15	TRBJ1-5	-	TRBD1	TGTGCCACCAGCGGGGGACTCAACAGGGGACCCCAGCATTTT	CATSGGLNRGPQHF
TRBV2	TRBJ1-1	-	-	TGTGCCAGCCCTGGACAGCTGAACACTGAAGCTTTCTTT	CASPGQLNTEAFF
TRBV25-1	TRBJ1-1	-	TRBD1	TGTGCCAGCAGTGAGGATACAGGGGGAGACACTGAAGCTTTCTTT	CASSEDTGGDTEAFF
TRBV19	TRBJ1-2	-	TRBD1	TGTGCCAGTACTATACCAGGACAGGGCGATGGCTACACCTTC	CASTIPGQGDGYTF
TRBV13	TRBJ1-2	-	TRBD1	TGTGCCAGCAGCTTAAAGACAGGGGGCTATGGCTACACCTTC	CASSLKTGGYGYTF
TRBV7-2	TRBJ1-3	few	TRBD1	TGTGCCAGCAGCACGGGACAGGGATTCTCTGGAAACACCATATATTTT	CASSTGQGFSGNTIYF
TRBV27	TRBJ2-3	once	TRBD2	TGTGCCAGCAGTTTCCGGACTAGCGGGAGATTGCAAGGCACAGATACGCAGTATTTT	CASSFRTSGRLQGTDTQYF
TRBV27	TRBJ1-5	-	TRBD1	TGTGCCAGTCCAACAGGGGTTAGAAGCAATCAGCCCCAGCATTTT	CASPTGVRSNQPQHF
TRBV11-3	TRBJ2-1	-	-	TGTGCCAGCAGCTCCCATATGTCAGGGGTCGGCGAGCAGTTCTTC	CASSSHMSGVGEQFF
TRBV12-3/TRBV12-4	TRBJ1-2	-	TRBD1	TGTGCCACAGGACAGGGGTATGGCTACACCTTC	CATGQGYGYTF
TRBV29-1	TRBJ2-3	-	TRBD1	TGCAGCGCCGCGCCCGGGACAGGGAGGACAGATACGCAGTATTTT	CSAAPGTGRTDTQYF
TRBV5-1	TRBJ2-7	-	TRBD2	TGCGCCAGCAGCTTGGAGGCTAGCGGGTATACCCTCTACGAGCAGTACTTC	CASSLEASGYTLYEQYF
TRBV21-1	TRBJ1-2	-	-	TGTGCCAGCAGCAATGGTCTAGGCTACACCTTC	CASSNGLGYTF
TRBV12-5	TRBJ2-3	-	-	TGTGCTAGTGGTTTGTTTCCTAGCAGCACAGATACGCAGTATTTT	CASGLFPSSTDTQYF
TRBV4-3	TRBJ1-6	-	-	TGCGCCAGCAGCCGGGCCCTATTATTAGATTCACCCCTCCACTTT	CASSRALLLDSPLHF
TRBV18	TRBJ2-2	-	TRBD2	TGTGCCAGCTCACTCGGACTAGCGGGGAACACCGGGGAGCTGTTTTTT	CASSLGLAGNTGELFF
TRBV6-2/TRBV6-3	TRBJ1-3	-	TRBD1	TGTGCCAGCAGTCTAGCACCGACAGGGCCTGGAAACACCATATATTTT	CASSLAPTGPGNTIYF
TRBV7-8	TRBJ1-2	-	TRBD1	TGTGCCAGCAGCTTGGGACAGCTTAACTATGGCTACACCTTC	CASSLGQLNYGYTF
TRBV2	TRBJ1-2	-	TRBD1	TGTGCCAGCAGGGACAGGGGGCCAGGAGGCTACACCTTC	CASRDRGPGGYTF
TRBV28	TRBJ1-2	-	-	TGTGCCAGCCGCCAGGGGATGGCTAACTATGGCTACACCTTC	CASRQGMANYGYTF
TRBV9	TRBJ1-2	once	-	TGTGCCAGCAGCGTAGAACAGGCTCTCAACTATGGCTACACCTTC	CASSVEQALNYGYTF
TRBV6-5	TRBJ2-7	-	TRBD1	TGTGCCAGCAGTTCCGAAGACAGGGCGGACTACGAGCAGTACTTC	CASSSEDRADYEQYF
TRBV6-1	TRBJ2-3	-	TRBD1	TGTGCCAGCAGTGCAAGACAGGGAACTAGCACAGATACGCAGTATTTT	CASSARQGTSTDTQYF
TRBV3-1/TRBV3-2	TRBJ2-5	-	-	TGTGCCAGCAGCCAAGTTCCTCAGGAGACCCAGTACTTC	CASSQVPQETQYF
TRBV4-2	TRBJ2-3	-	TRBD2	TGTGCCAGCAGCCTTTATCTGGGACTAGCGGGGGGCGAAACGACAGATACGCAGTATTTT	CASSLYLGLAGGETTDTQYF
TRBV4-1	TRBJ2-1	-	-	TGCGCCAGCAGCCAAGTTGTTTACCTCCGCGTGCAGTTCTTC	CASSQVVYLRVQFF
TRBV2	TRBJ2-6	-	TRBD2	TGTGCCAGCTCTGGACTAGCGGGAGCAACTGGGGCCAACGTCCTGACTTTC	CASSGLAGATGANVLTF
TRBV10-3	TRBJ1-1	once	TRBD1	TGTGCCATCAGTGAGTCGGGGGACAGGGGTGAAGCTTTCTTT	CAISESGDRGEAFF
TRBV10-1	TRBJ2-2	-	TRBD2	TGCGCCAGCAGTGAGATGGGGAGGGTAAGGTGCACCGGGGAGCTGTTTTTT	CASSEMGRVRCTGELFF
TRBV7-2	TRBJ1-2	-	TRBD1	TGTGCCAGCAGCGGGACAGTGAATGGCTACACCTTC	CASSGTVNGYTF